Below, 30 T cell receptor beta chains from the same sample are listed, as sequenced in a study of T cells in tumors after PD-1 blockade. The assay was immunoSEQ multiplex PCR, and TCRdb's table has in-frame clones only and misses some. Of about 63,000 clones detected, about 74% appear once; the ten largest clones hold around 5%. The sample consisted of PBMCs, taken after anti-PD-1 treatment. These TCRs come from a human donor with basal cell carcinoma.

J is TRBJ1-5 and V is TRBV5-6; no firm D call. The germline CDR1 and CDR2 sequences are SGHDT and YYEEEE. The CDR3 loop spans 12 amino acids. The V and J ends lost 4 bases and 4 bases respectively, with 6 bases between them. The CDR3 sequence is CASSVWNQPQHF. CDR3 bases: TGTGCCAGCAGCGTTTGGAATCAGCCCCAGCATTTT.

The V gene is TRBV6-5, the J gene TRBJ1-3; the D is unclear. Germline V gene data show CDR1 as MNHEY and CDR2 as SVGAGI. V lost 10 bases to trimming and J lost 2 bases, with 15 bases between them. The CDR3 is 14 residues long. The CDR3: CATIPPYAGNTIYF. The CDR3 DNA sequence: TGTGCCACCATCCCTCCTTATGCTGGAAACACCATATATTTT.

The chain is built from TRBV29-1 and TRBJ1-1; unclear D gene. Germline CDR1 reads SQVTM; CDR2 reads ANQGSEA. V was shortened by 7 bases and J by 4 bases, with 10 bases between the two germline ends. The CDR3 runs 11 residues. In DNA, the CDR3 is TGCAGCGCTGCTCATAGCACTGAAGCTTTCTTT. This gives the protein CSAAHSTEAFF.

The chain carries TRBV29-1 and TRBJ2-5; 7 positions match TRBD2. Germline V gene data show CDR1 as SQVTM and CDR2 as ANQGSEA. V shed 3 bases and J 3 bases; nucleotides not matched to a gene: 7. The CDR3 sequence is 14 residues long. The CDR3 is CSVERTSGKETQYF. The CDR3 nucleotides are TGCAGCGTTGAGAGGACTAGTGGGAAAGAGACCCAGTACTTC. The full variable domain, with the rest looked up from reference TRBV29-1 and TRBJ2-5, is SAVISQKPSRDICQRGTSLTIQCQVDSQVTMMFWYRQQPGQSLTLIATANQGSEATYESGFVIDKFPISRPNLTFSTLTVSNMSPEDSSIYLCSVERTSGKETQYFGPGTRLLVL.

The chain employs TRBV6-6 and TRBJ1-5; D gene uncertain. The V end was cut by 2 bases, the J end by 0 bases, with 5 bases between. This CDR3 region has 14 residues. Germline assignment: CDR1 MNHNY and CDR2 SVGAGI (reference sequence). Here the CDR3 reads CASSYGVSNQPQHF. CDR3 nucleotides: TGTGCCAGCAGTTACGGTGTTAGCAATCAGCCCCAGCATTTT.

J is TRBJ1-2 and V is TRBV7-2; tentatively, D is TRBD1 (6 bases). The CDR3 runs 15 residues. Deletions cut 1 base from V and 4 bases from J, with 13 bases between. Looked up from germline, CDR1 is SGHTA and CDR2 is FQGNSA. CDR3 coding DNA: TGTGCCAGCAGCTTAGAACAGGGAGTTGCCTATGGCTACACCTTC. Its translation: CASSLEQGVAYGYTF.

This clone was counted between two and nine times. The chain is built from TRBV21-1 and TRBJ1-6. TRBV21-1 is designated a pseudogene. The CDR3 is 15 residues long. The CDR3 spells CASSKTGRSNSPLHF. CDR3 bases: TGTGCCAGCAGCAAAACCGGACGTTCCAATTCACCCCTCCACTTT.

This clone occurred a few times. The chain employs TRBV6-6 and TRBJ2-1; 11 bases map to TRBD1. The ends lost 7 bases at V and 3 bases at J; junction bases unmatched: 8. The CDR3 is made up of 16 amino acids. In germline, CDR1 is MNHNY, CDR2 SVGAGI (reference sequence). The CDR3, as DNA: TGTGCCAGCATGGCCGGGACAGGGGGTTTCTACAATGAGCAGTTCTTC. Its translation is CASMAGTGGFYNEQFF.

The J gene is TRBJ1-2, the V gene TRBV6-5; D perhaps matches TRBD1 (5 bases). Germline lookup yields CDR1 MNHEY and CDR2 SVGAGI. This CDR3 contains 14 residues. V lost 8 bases, J lost 7 bases, and 20 bases lay in between. The CDR3 loop reads CASGLGPALGGYTF. The CDR3 region has the DNA TGTGCCAGCGGTCTGGGACCCGCGCTTGGTGGCTACACCTTC.

This clone was detected only once. The chain is built from TRBV19 and TRBJ1-2, with a possible D match to TRBD1 (5 bases). Germline CDR1 is LNHDA and CDR2 is SQIVND (reference sequence). The V and J ends lost 7 bases and 5 bases respectively, with 14 bases between them. The CDR3 totals 13 residues. The CDR3 bases are TGTGCCAGTACCCTCAGGGAAGTGTATGGCTACACCTTC. It is translated as CASTLREVYGYTF.

The genes are TRBV10-2 and TRBJ1-1, with a weak D call TRBD1 (5 bases). The CDR3 contains 12 residues. CDR1 WSHSY and CDR2 SAAADI come from the germline V gene. The V and J ends lost 7 bases and 3 bases respectively, with 9 bases between them. CDR3 residues: CASKDSDTEAFF. Here the CDR3 DNA reads TGCGCCAGCAAAGACAGTGACACTGAAGCTTTCTTT.

About this clone itself: Other nucleotide sequences from this sample produce the same CDR3. The genes are TRBV3-1 (or the pseudogene TRBV3-2) and TRBJ2-7; D not resolved. The CDR3 extends over 13 amino acids. Germline V CDR1 and CDR2: LGHDT, YNNKEL (reference sequence). Deletions cut 1 base from V and 3 bases from J, with 7 bases between. CDR3 loop: CASSQAGSYEQYF. Written as DNA, the CDR3 is TGTGCCAGCAGCCAAGCGGGCAGCTACGAGCAGTACTTC.

The chain employs TRBV7-2 and TRBJ2-7, with 7 bases fitting TRBD1. Per germline, CDR1 SGHTA and CDR2 FQGNSA. The trim removed 2 bases at V and 6 bases at J, leaving 7 bases unmatched. The CDR3 loop spans 14 amino acids. The CDR3 DNA is TGTGCCAGCAGCTTAACAGGGGCAAGAGGCGAGCAGTACTTC. Translated, it gives CASSLTGARGEQYF.

The chain uses TRBV27 and TRBJ1-4; 8 positions agree with TRBD1. Germline V lookup: CDR1 MNHEY, CDR2 SMNVEV (reference sequence). Trimming removed 5 bases from V and 10 bases from J; junction bases left unmatched: 9. This CDR3 region has 14 residues. DNA for the CDR3: TGTGCCAGCAGTCAGTCAGGGGGCCAACGAAAACTGTTTTTT. This translates into CASSQSGGQRKLFF.

The gene calls are TRBV6-5 and TRBJ2-5, with 8 nucleotides matching TRBD1. CDR3 length equals 16 residues. V lost 2 bases, J lost 1 base, and 6 bases stayed unmatched. The germline gives CDR1 MNHEY, CDR2 SVGAGI. For the CDR3, the DNA is TGTGCCAGCAGTTACGGGACAGGAATGGGCCAAGAGACCCAGTACTTC. Residues: CASSYGTGMGQETQYF.

The rearrangement joins TRBV6-6 to TRBJ1-2, with 9 nucleotides matching TRBD1. With V trimmed by 7 bases and J by 3 bases, 12 bases remained unmatched. Germline V CDR1 and CDR2: MNHNY, SVGAGI (reference sequence). The CDR3 is 16 residues long. The CDR3 sequence: CASKRMTRDRDYGYTF. The CDR3 region has the DNA TGTGCCAGCAAACGGATGACCCGGGACAGGGACTATGGCTACACCTTC.

The genes are TRBV2 and TRBJ2-6, with no clear D. The V gene's germline CDR1 is SNHLY and CDR2 FYNNEI. The V and J ends lost 3 bases and 0 bases respectively, with 6 bases between them. This CDR3 has 15 residues. The CDR3 region is CASSDQSSGANVLTF. In DNA form, the CDR3 reads TGTGCCAGCAGTGATCAGAGCTCTGGGGCCAACGTCCTGACTTTC.

CDR3 DNA sequence: TGCAGCGGTCTCCGGGACAGGATGTCCGGCTACACCTTC. This codes for CSGLRDRMSGYTF. The chain joins TRBV29-1 to TRBJ1-2; 8 positions agree with TRBD1. Germline CDR1 reads SQVTM; CDR2 reads ANQGSEA. With V trimmed by 7 bases and J by 8 bases, 12 bases remained unmatched. The CDR3 has 13 residues. The variable domain in full, completed from reference TRBV29-1 and TRBJ1-2, reads SAVISQKPSRDICQRGTSLTIQCQVDSQVTMMFWYRQQPGQSLTLIATANQGSEATYESGFVIDKFPISRPNLTFSTLTVSNMSPEDSSIYLCSGLRDRMSGYTFGSGTRLTVV.

The chain couples TRBV13 to TRBJ2-7, with 7 positions matching TRBD1. The CDR3 sequence is 15 residues long. V shed 0 bases, J shed 2 bases, and the junction held 4 bases outside the gene matches. Germline V gene lookup returns CDR1 PRHDT and CDR2 FYEKMQ (reference sequence). The CDR3 here is CASSLGGGFTYEQYF. The CDR3 coding sequence is TGTGCCAGCAGCTTAGGAGGGGGCTTCACCTACGAGCAGTACTTC.

The V call is TRBV5-1, the J call TRBJ2-3; TRBD2 matches 7 bases. The ends lost 0 bases at V and 0 bases at J; junction bases unmatched: 10. This CDR3 is built from 18 residues. CDR1 and CDR2 from the germline V gene are SGHRS and YFSETQ. In DNA, the CDR3 is TGCGCCAGCAGCTTGGCCGTCGGGGGGACCTCTAGCACAGATACGCAGTATTTT. This gives the protein CASSLAVGGTSSTDTQYF.

The rearrangement uses TRBV7-6 and TRBJ2-5; 7 bases line up with TRBD1. The germline V gene has CDR1 SGHVS and CDR2 FNYEAQ. CDR3 size: 16 residues. The junction had 7 bases not matched to a gene; V was cut back by 1 base and J by 2 bases. For the CDR3, the DNA is TGTGCCAGCAGCTTAGACCGCCGGGACAGACAAGAGACCCAGTACTTC. This translates into CASSLDRRDRQETQYF.

This clone has just a few counts. This chain uses TRBV30 with TRBJ1-5, with D possibly TRBD1 on 5 matching bases. The CDR3 consists of 14 residues. Germline CDR1 reads GTSNPN; CDR2 reads SVGIG (reference sequence). V shed 5 bases and J shed 6 bases, with 17 bases lying between them. CDR3 DNA: TGTGCCTGGGCGCAGGGTTCGGGCAGTCAGCCCCAGCATTTT. Protein product: CAWAQGSGSQPQHF.

In DNA, the CDR3 is TGTGCCAGCAGTGACTCGCAGCGGGGGTACCAAGAGACCCAGTACTTC. Its protein is CASSDSQRGYQETQYF. The genes are TRBV6-4 and TRBJ2-5; 8 nucleotides line up with TRBD2. Germline V gene lookup returns CDR1 MRHNA and CDR2 SNTAGT. There are 16 residues in the CDR3. The junction had 3 bases not matched to a gene; V was cut back by 0 bases and J by 0 bases.

The chain combines TRBV6-5 with TRBJ1-2, with D unclear. The CDR3 runs to 14 residues. The ends were cut back, 5 bases at V and 4 bases at J, with 14 bases in the middle. Germline assignment: CDR1 MNHEY and CDR2 SVGAGI. Here the CDR3 DNA reads TGTGCCAGCAGTCCCCTCACGAGGGTCTATGGCTACACCTTC. Its protein is CASSPLTRVYGYTF.

This clone was detected only a few times. The gene calls are TRBV6-4 and TRBJ1-2; D ambiguous. Deletions cut 0 bases from V and 4 bases from J, with 6 bases between. CDR1 is MRHNA, CDR2 SNTAGT, per germline. The CDR3 is 13 amino acids. The CDR3 region is CASSDSMSYGYTF. The CDR3 coding sequence is TGTGCCAGCAGTGACTCTATGTCCTATGGCTACACCTTC.

This chain connects TRBV9 to TRBJ2-2, with 9 bases that match TRBD1. Trimming took 2 bases from V and 6 from J; bases not matched to a gene: 8. The V gene's germline CDR1 is SGDLS and CDR2 YYNGEE. The CDR3 extends over 16 amino acids. CDR3 nucleotides: TGTGCCAGCAGCGTCCAATTGGGACAGGGTTCCGGGGAGCTGTTTTTT. Residues: CASSVQLGQGSGELFF.

The chain recombines TRBV5-1 with TRBJ1-2, with D maybe TRBD1 (5 bases). This CDR3 has 16 amino acids. Trimming took off 0 bases at V and 6 bases at J, with 18 bases between the two ends. Germline CDR1 and CDR2: SGHRS and YFSETQ. CDR3: CASSLVSAERGDGYTF. CDR3 coding DNA: TGCGCCAGCAGCTTGGTTTCGGCAGAACGGGGGGATGGCTACACCTTC.

V usage is TRBV21-1 and J usage is TRBJ1-6. TRBV21-1 is tagged as a pseudogene. This CDR3 region has 20 residues. The CDR3 sequence: CASSLPGVGPQTSDNSPLHF. CDR3 nucleotides: TGTGCCAGCAGCCTCCCCGGGGTCGGTCCCCAAACCTCGGATAATTCACCCCTCCACTTT.

As for this clone: Other DNA sequences in this sample translate to the same CDR3. The chain combines TRBV18 with TRBJ2-5; D is perhaps TRBD2 (5 bases). The CDR3 is 14 residues long. Germline assignment: CDR1 KGHSH and CDR2 LQKENI. Trimming pared 3 bases from V and 2 bases from J, leaving 10 bases between. Here the CDR3 reads CASSPRTRQETQYF. The DNA of the CDR3 is TGTGCCAGCTCACCCCGGACTCGGCAAGAGACCCAGTACTTC.

This clone is categorized as medium-sized. The chain employs TRBV19 and TRBJ2-7, with 10 bases fitting TRBD2. The trim removed 4 bases at V and 2 bases at J, leaving 2 bases unmatched. Germline CDR1 is LNHDA and CDR2 is SQIVND (reference sequence). This CDR3 comprises 14 residues. CDR3 amino acids: CASSTLAGAYEQYF. CDR3 DNA sequence: TGTGCCAGTAGTACCCTAGCGGGGGCCTACGAGCAGTACTTC.